The 30 T cell receptor beta chains given below trace back to one sample, sequenced in a study of graft-versus-host responses after intestinal transplantation. The data were produced by immunoSEQ multiplex PCR, yet TCRdb's version contains in-frame clones alone and is incomplete. The sample holds around 110,000 clones, approximately 90% seen once. Their target antigens are unknown. The material was unstimulated CD4+ T cells sorted from spleen or lymph node cells, obtained before intestinal transplant. These receptors were taken from a human donor who received an intestinal transplant.

The chain links TRBV4-1 to TRBJ1-1; a weak D match, TRBD1 (6 bases). CDR3 length equals 16 residues. From germline, CDR1 is MGHRA and CDR2 YSYEKL. Trimming removed 0 bases at V and 1 base at J, with 12 bases between. DNA of the CDR3: TGCGCCAGCAGCCAAGAATTCGGGACATCGAACACTGAAGCTTTCTTT. Its protein product is CASSQEFGTSNTEAFF.

V usage is TRBV6-6 and J usage is TRBJ1-5; D unresolved. Trimming left V 11 bases short and J 0 bases short, with 20 bases between. Germline CDR1 and CDR2: MNHNY and SVGAGI (reference sequence). This CDR3 has 16 residues. The CDR3 loop reads CAGLLPTRDSNQPQHF. DNA of the CDR3: TGTGCCGGTCTCCTTCCGACCCGGGATAGCAATCAGCCCCAGCATTTT.

The chain recombines TRBV9 with TRBJ1-1; 10 bases align to TRBD1. The junction had 6 bases not matched to a gene; V was cut back by 0 bases and J by 10 bases. This CDR3 comprises 14 residues. Per the germline V gene, CDR1 is SGDLS and CDR2 is YYNGEE. This CDR3 is CASSVGQGADGAFF. The CDR3 nucleotides are TGTGCCAGCAGCGTAGGACAGGGGGCGGATGGAGCTTTCTTT.

This clone has a single count. V is TRBV28 and J is TRBJ1-2, with TRBD1 matching 7 bases. The CDR3 contains 16 residues. Trimming took 3 bases from V and 6 from J; bases not matched to a gene: 13. Germline V gives CDR1 MDHEN, CDR2 SYDVKM. The CDR3 sequence is CASSFVGVEGADGYTF. The CDR3 DNA is TGTGCCAGCAGTTTTGTGGGGGTTGAGGGGGCCGATGGCTACACCTTC.

The chain is built from TRBV19 and TRBJ2-7, with D maybe TRBD2 (5 bases). Per germline, CDR1 LNHDA and CDR2 SQIVND (reference sequence). The CDR3 has 18 residues. Trimming stripped 7 bases from V and 4 bases from J, with 29 bases between. The DNA of the CDR3 is TGTGCCAGTACCCCCGGGCCAGGAGGATCCCCACTGGTTTACGAGCAGTACTTC. This codes for CASTPGPGGSPLVYEQYF.

The gene calls are TRBV30 and TRBJ1-2; D is unclear. Deletions cut 4 bases from V and 7 bases from J, with 10 bases between. The CDR3 extends over 11 amino acids. The V gene's germline CDR1 is GTSNPN and CDR2 SVGIG (reference sequence). The CDR3 DNA is TGTGCCTGGAAGGTCAGGATTGGCTACACCTTC. As protein: CAWKVRIGYTF.

There are a few counts of this clone. The CDR3 region is CASLNTAYEQYF. The DNA of the CDR3 is TGTGCCAGCTTGAACACCGCCTACGAGCAGTACTTC. This chain links TRBV6-1 with TRBJ2-7, with unresolved D. From germline, CDR1 is MNHNS and CDR2 SASEGT. The CDR3 runs to 12 residues. Trimming removed 8 bases at V and 2 bases at J, with 10 bases between.

J is TRBJ2-6 and V is TRBV5-5, with TRBD1 matching over 7 bases. V lost 4 bases, J lost 4 bases, and 5 bases stayed unmatched. The CDR3 extends over 15 amino acids. In germline, CDR1 is SGHKS, CDR2 YYEKEE (reference sequence). CDR3 DNA sequence: TGTGCCAGCAGCCCTACAGGGGACGGGGCCAACGTCCTGACTTTC. It translates to CASSPTGDGANVLTF.

V gene TRBV11-2 combines with J gene TRBJ1-1; 8 bases map to TRBD1. The CDR3 has 14 residues. Trimming took 1 base from V and 4 from J; bases not matched to a gene: 2. Looked up from germline, CDR1 is SGHAT and CDR2 is FQNNGV. CDR3 residues: CASSLGGQATEAFF. DNA of the CDR3: TGTGCCAGCAGCTTAGGGGGACAGGCCACTGAAGCTTTCTTT.

The V and J genes are TRBV5-8 and TRBJ1-5; 9 bases match TRBD1. The CDR3 length is 15 residues. From germline, CDR1 is SGHTS and CDR2 YDEGEE. Trimming took 8 bases from V and 5 from J; bases not matched to a gene: 11. The CDR3 region has the DNA TGTGCCAGTAACGAACAGGGGGCTGACTATCAGCCCCAGCATTTT. It codes for CASNEQGADYQPQHF.

The gene calls are TRBV5-1 and TRBJ2-1; D is perhaps TRBD1 (6 bases). Germline V lookup: CDR1 SGHRS, CDR2 YFSETQ. The V and J ends lost 2 bases and 4 bases respectively, with 13 bases between them. This CDR3 contains 15 residues. The CDR3 DNA sequence: TGCGCCAGCAGCTTCAGCCGGGACAAATACAATGAGCAGTTCTTC. It specifies CASSFSRDKYNEQFF.

This clone appeared a few times. This chain joins TRBV30 and TRBJ1-2, with D perhaps matching TRBD1 (5 bases). Germline CDR1 is GTSNPN and CDR2 is SVGIG (reference sequence). The ends were cut back, 1 base at V and 7 bases at J, with 13 bases in the middle. The CDR3 length is 13 residues. CDR3 sequence: CAWSGRGPGGYTF. Written as DNA, the CDR3 is TGTGCCTGGAGTGGGAGGGGTCCTGGTGGCTACACCTTC.

This sequence joins TRBV5-1 and TRBJ2-1; 12 bases agree with TRBD2. Germline CDR1 and CDR2: SGHRS and YFSETQ. This CDR3 spans 18 amino acids. V lost 1 base, J lost 4 bases, and 9 bases stayed unmatched. CDR3: CASSLPHPSGRDYNEQFF. The CDR3 DNA reads TGCGCCAGCAGCTTGCCTCACCCTAGCGGGAGGGATTACAATGAGCAGTTCTTC.

Concerning this clone: The DNA is left out, because the CDR3 cannot be placed on it with certainty; the CDR3 is given as TCRdb lists it. The chain employs TRBV14 and TRBJ2-5; the table names TRBD2, a call not compared with the DNA. The CDR3 extends over 13 residues, inclusive of both ends. Germline loops: CDR1 SGHDN, CDR2 FVKESK. The CDR3: CASSQAVAGGTYF.

In its sample, this clone was seen once. This chain connects TRBV11-3 to TRBJ2-2, with 7 bases that match TRBD2. V lost 0 bases and J lost 6; bases outside the gene matches: 4. The CDR3 extends over 15 amino acids. Germline-derived CDR1 and CDR2 are SGHNT and YENEEA. As DNA, the CDR3 is TGTGCCAGCAGCTTAGAGTCTAGCGGTCCCGGGGAGCTGTTTTTT. This codes for CASSLESSGPGELFF.

This sequence joins TRBV18 and TRBJ2-1; TRBD2 agrees at 13 bases. CDR1 KGHSH and CDR2 LQKENI come from the germline V gene. The V segment lost 3 bases and the J segment 10 bases; nucleotides outside the gene matches: 6. The CDR3 totals 15 residues. Here the CDR3 reads CASSPPGLAGSEQFF. CDR3 coding DNA: TGTGCCAGCTCACCCCCGGGACTAGCGGGGTCCGAGCAGTTCTTC. Combining the CDR3 with reference TRBV18 and TRBJ2-1 gives the whole variable domain NAGVMQNPRHLVRRRGQEARLRCSPMKGHSHVYWYRQLPEEGLKFMVYLQKENIIDESGMPKERFSAEFPKEGPSILRIQQVVRGDSAAYFCASSPPGLAGSEQFFGPGTRLTVL.

The rearrangement links TRBV2 to TRBJ1-2; perhaps TRBD1 as D (5 bases). Germline V CDR1 and CDR2: SNHLY, FYNNEI. Trimming removed 11 bases at V and 0 bases at J, with 13 bases between. This CDR3 is built from 13 residues. The CDR3 spells CADPGGANYGYTF. For the CDR3, the DNA is TGTGCCGACCCGGGGGGAGCTAACTATGGCTACACCTTC.

This rearrangement joins TRBV5-1 to TRBJ2-3; D remains ambiguous. The CDR3 extends over 12 amino acids. The germline gives CDR1 SGHRS, CDR2 YFSETQ. V was shortened by 2 bases and J by 6 bases, with 7 bases between the two germline ends. For the CDR3, the DNA is TGCGCCAGCAGCTTAAACGGGGATACGCAGTATTTT. Translation gives CASSLNGDTQYF.

The V gene is TRBV7-9, the J gene TRBJ2-7; 7 bases align to TRBD2. CDR1 and CDR2 from the germline V gene are SEHNR and FQNEAQ (reference sequence). There are 12 residues in the CDR3. The trim removed 3 bases at V and 6 bases at J, leaving 2 bases unmatched. The CDR3, as DNA: TGTGCCAGCAGCTTCACGGGGGGCGAGCAGTACTTC. Encoded protein: CASSFTGGEQYF. The whole variable domain, remainder taken from reference TRBV7-9 and TRBJ2-7, is DTGVSQNPRHKITKRGQNVTFRCDPISEHNRLYWYRQTLGQGPEFLTYFQNEAQLEKSRLLSDRFSAERPKGSFSTLEIQRTEQGDSAMYLCASSFTGGEQYFGPGTRLTVT.

This clone was counted a single time. J is TRBJ1-5 and V is TRBV6-1, with TRBD1 matching 7 bases. The V gene end was trimmed by 4 bases and the J gene end by 5 bases; junction bases not matched to a gene: 8. Germline CDR1 MNHNS, CDR2 SASEGT. CDR3 length: 15 residues. CDR3 DNA: TGTGCCAGCAGTGGACAGGGAGTTGCTCATCAGCCCCAGCATTTT. Its translation: CASSGQGVAHQPQHF.

V is TRBV28 and J is TRBJ2-7, with 15 nucleotides matching TRBD2. The CDR3 spans 17 residues. The germline gives CDR1 MDHEN, CDR2 SYDVKM. The J segment lost 6 bases and the V segment lost 2 bases, leaving 8 bases of the junction unmatched. CDR3 residues: CASSLPWTSGGAREQYF. CDR3 DNA sequence: TGTGCCAGCAGTTTACCCTGGACTAGCGGGGGGGCACGCGAGCAGTACTTC.

This sequence joins TRBV19 and TRBJ1-2; a weak D match, TRBD1 (6 bases). The CDR3 runs 13 residues. Germline loops: CDR1 LNHDA, CDR2 SQIVND (reference sequence). V shed 5 bases and J shed 8 bases, with 15 bases lying between them. The DNA for the CDR3 is TGTGCCAGTAGTGTCGACAGGTGGTCCGGCTACACCTTC. Encoded protein: CASSVDRWSGYTF.

This clone showed up just a few times. The rearrangement joins TRBV4-2 to TRBJ2-7, with 9 bases identical to TRBD2. With V trimmed by 0 bases and J by 4 bases, 7 bases remained unmatched. Germline-derived CDR1 and CDR2 are LGHNA and YNFKEQ. There are 16 residues in the CDR3. CDR3 sequence (DNA): TGTGCCAGCAGCCAAGAACAGGCTAGCGGGACGTACGAGCAGTACTTC. Protein product: CASSQEQASGTYEQYF.

This chain links TRBV5-1 with TRBJ2-5, with TRBD2 matching over 11 bases. CDR3 length equals 15 residues. The junction had 6 bases not matched to a gene; V was cut back by 3 bases and J by 5 bases. The germline V gene has CDR1 SGHRS and CDR2 YFSETQ. DNA for the CDR3: TGCGCCAGCAGCTCCTTAGCGGGGGGGCAGGAGACCCAGTACTTC. It encodes CASSSLAGGQETQYF.

CDR3 nucleotides: TGTGCCAGCAGTGCCCCCTACCTCGATACGCAGTATTTT. Its protein is CASSAPYLDTQYF. The genes are TRBV28 and TRBJ2-3; D is ambiguous. CDR3 size: 13 residues. Germline V lookup: CDR1 MDHEN, CDR2 SYDVKM. Trimming stripped 5 bases from V and 6 bases from J, with 12 bases between. Drawing the rest from reference TRBV28 and TRBJ2-3, the complete variable domain is DVKVTQSSRYLVKRTGEKVFLECVQDMDHENMFWYRQDPGLGLRLIYFSYDVKMKEKGDIPEGYSVSREKKERFSLILESASTNQTSMYLCASSAPYLDTQYFGPGTRLTVL.

The chain uses TRBV6-5 and TRBJ2-1, with 10 bases lining up with TRBD2. V was clipped by 2 bases and J by 2 bases; unmatched bases: 3. CDR1 and CDR2 (germline): MNHEY, SVGAGI. This CDR3 is 16 amino acids long. The CDR3 reads CASSYASGSPYNEQFF. Written as DNA, the CDR3 is TGTGCCAGCAGTTACGCTAGCGGGAGTCCCTACAATGAGCAGTTCTTC.

The rearrangement links TRBV5-1 to TRBJ2-7, with a weak D call TRBD2 (7 bases). This CDR3 contains 14 residues. Between the trimmed V and J ends, which lost 2 bases and 4 bases, there was a span of 13 bases. Germline V CDR1 and CDR2: SGHRS, YFSETQ. As DNA, the CDR3 is TGCGCCAGCAGCTTCGGGGGGCCCTTTTACGAGCAGTACTTC. Its translation is CASSFGGPFYEQYF.

The chain joins TRBV2 to TRBJ1-2, with TRBD1 matching over 8 bases. The CDR3 length is 14 residues. V trimming: 3 bases; J trimming: 8 bases; junction bases outside the gene matches: 8. The V gene's germline CDR1 is SNHLY and CDR2 FYNNEI. CDR3 coding DNA: TGTGCCAGCAGTGACAGGGGGCAAGGGGAAGGCTACACCTTC. As protein: CASSDRGQGEGYTF.

J is TRBJ1-3 and V is TRBV11-2, with 8 bases matching TRBD1. CDR3 length: 17 residues. CDR1 and CDR2 from the germline V gene are SGHAT and FQNNGV. Trimming cost V 1 base and J 0 bases; bases outside gene matches: 5. CDR3 region: CASSLAPTGVSGNTIYF. The CDR3 DNA is TGTGCCAGCAGCTTAGCACCGACAGGGGTCTCTGGAAACACCATATATTTT.

This chain connects TRBV6-5 to TRBJ2-5; D is perhaps TRBD2 (7 bases). Germline V gene data show CDR1 as MNHEY and CDR2 as SVGAGI. Trimming removed 0 bases at V and 6 bases at J, with 17 bases between. The CDR3 runs 16 residues. This CDR3 reads CASSYSGGGLRKTQYF. The CDR3 DNA follows: TGTGCCAGCAGTTACTCTGGGGGGGGCCTTAGAAAGACCCAGTACTTC.